The 32 T cell receptor beta chains below all came from one sample that was sequenced in a study of T cell repertoires in cytomegalovirus infection. One entry per CDR3 protein results from TCRdb running MiXCR on the reads. The table lists around 260,000 distinct CDR3 sequences, around 9% of them singletons. Specimen: PBMCs. The receptors were gathered from a human donor in good health (CMV status not recorded). Some clones in this sample may be carry-over from other donors' samples.

This clonotype was seen more than once but under ten times. The J gene is TRBJ2-3, the V gene TRBV24-1; 14 bases fit TRBD2. The V and J ends lost 9 bases and 5 bases, in that order; junction bases with no gene match: 12. Germline V gene data show CDR1 as KGHDR and CDR2 as SFDVKD. The CDR3 spans 17 residues. Here the CDR3 DNA reads TGTGCCACCGGGGCCGGGACTAGCGGGGGCCCTCAAGATACGCAGTATTTT. Its protein product is CATGAGTSGGPQDTQYF.

The table lists this clonotype with a few counts. The chain links TRBV19 to TRBJ2-1; 12 bases align to TRBD2. V lost 3 bases to trimming and J lost 7 bases; unmatched junction nucleotides: 10. The CDR3 has 17 residues. Per germline, CDR1 LNHDA and CDR2 SQIVND (reference sequence). In nucleotides, the CDR3 is TGTGCCAGTAGTATGGCGGGTCGGACTAGCGGGGTTAATGAGCAGTTCTTC. Protein product: CASSMAGRTSGVNEQFF.

This clonotype was recorded many times. This sequence joins TRBV7-8 and TRBJ1-6; D may be TRBD1 (5 bases). This CDR3 has 14 residues. Trimming took off 5 bases at V and 0 bases at J, with 5 bases between the two ends. Germline-derived CDR1 and CDR2 are SGHVS and FQNEAQ. This CDR3 is CASSDSSYNSPLHF. The CDR3 DNA reads as TGTGCCAGCAGCGACAGCTCCTATAATTCACCCCTCCACTTT. Using reference TRBV7-8 and TRBJ1-6 for the parts outside the CDR3, the full variable domain is GAGVSQSPRYKVAKRGQDVALRCDPISGHVSLFWYQQALGQGPEFLTYFQNEAQLDKSGLPSDRFFAERPEGSVSTLKIQRTQQEDSAVYLCASSDSSYNSPLHFGNGTRLTVT.

This clonotype appeared a few times. The chain joins TRBV19 to TRBJ2-5, with D possibly called TRBD1 or TRBD2 (5 bases each). The CDR3 contains 15 residues. CDR1 and CDR2 (germline): LNHDA, SQIVND (reference sequence). The ends were cut back, 3 bases at V and 1 base at J, with 12 bases in the middle. CDR3 amino acids: CASSIEGYPQETQYF. The CDR3 nucleotides read TGTGCCAGTAGTATCGAGGGGTACCCCCAAGAGACCCAGTACTTC.

Ten or more counts support this clonotype. CDR3 sequence reads: CASSLRLDSNEKLFF. The DNA of the CDR3 is TGTGCCAGCAGCTTAAGACTGGACAGTAATGAAAAACTGTTTTTT. V gene TRBV7-9 combines with J gene TRBJ1-4, with a possible D match to TRBD1 (6 bases). CDR1 and CDR2 (germline): SEHNR, FQNEAQ (reference sequence). V was cut by 2 bases and J by 4 bases, with 11 bases left in between. The CDR3 has 15 amino acids.

The chain links TRBV6-8 to TRBJ2-5, with TRBD2 matching over 12 bases. V shed 6 bases, J shed 5 bases, and the junction held 10 bases outside the gene matches. The CDR3 contains 16 residues. Looked up from germline, CDR1 is MNHGY and CDR2 is SAAAGT. CDR3 residues: CASSPLAGGLHETQYF. DNA of the CDR3: TGTGCCAGCAGCCCCCTAGCGGGGGGGCTTCATGAGACCCAGTACTTC.

This clonotype was counted a few times. The gene calls are TRBV30 and TRBJ2-1; 11 bases match TRBD2. CDR1 and CDR2 from the germline V gene are GTSNPN and SVGIG (reference sequence). The V and J ends lost 0 bases and 9 bases, in that order; junction bases with no gene match: 10. The CDR3 runs 16 residues. CDR3 coding DNA: TGTGCCTGGAGTGTACTAACTAGCGGGAGATTCGTTGAGCAGTTCTTC. Amino acids: CAWSVLTSGRFVEQFF.

This clonotype was recorded at least ten times. This sequence joins TRBV7-9 and TRBJ1-1; TRBD1 might be the D (5 bases). Germline V gives CDR1 SEHNR, CDR2 FQNEAQ (reference sequence). CDR3 length: 14 amino acids. V was pared by 10 bases and J by 2 bases, with 17 bases between. The CDR3 spells CATQSGAGNTEAFF. The DNA for the CDR3 is TGTGCCACCCAGAGCGGGGCCGGCAACACTGAAGCTTTCTTT.

This clonotype was counted ten times or more. This chain links TRBV7-2 with TRBJ2-3, with D perhaps given as TRBD1 or TRBD2 (6 bases each). There are 15 residues in the CDR3. Germline V gene data show CDR1 as SGHTA and CDR2 as FQGNSA. Trimming removed 5 bases at V and 1 base at J, with 13 bases between. CDR3 in DNA: TGTGCCAGCAGCCAGCAAGGGGGGCGCACAGATACGCAGTATTTT. The encoded protein is CASSQQGGRTDTQYF.

At least ten counts were recorded for this clonotype. The rearrangement joins TRBV7-2 to TRBJ2-5; D perhaps matches TRBD2 (7 bases). CDR1 and CDR2 from the germline V gene are SGHTA and FQGNSA. The CDR3 covers 14 residues. The ends were cut back, 5 bases at V and 7 bases at J, with 17 bases in the middle. Written as DNA, the CDR3 is TGTGCCAGCAGCCAGGCTGGTAGGGGGGGGACCCAGTACTTC. Protein product: CASSQAGRGGTQYF.

This clonotype was seen only a few times. This sequence joins TRBV7-2 and TRBJ2-5; 7 bases match TRBD1. This CDR3 has 16 amino acids. Germline assignment: CDR1 SGHTA and CDR2 FQGNSA. V lost 1 base and J lost 5; bases outside the gene matches: 10. The DNA of the CDR3 is TGTGCCAGCAGCTTAGACTCCACAGGGGTGTTGGAGACCCAGTACTTC. Translating gives CASSLDSTGVLETQYF.

The chain combines TRBV20-1 with TRBJ2-1; D is perhaps TRBD2 (7 bases). Trimming cost V 6 bases and J 13 bases, with 19 bases left between them. This CDR3 contains 12 residues. The germline V gene has CDR1 DFQATT and CDR2 SNEGSKA (reference sequence). This CDR3 is CSAQEGGGRQFF. CDR3 in DNA: TGCAGTGCCCAGGAGGGCGGGGGCCGCCAGTTCTTC.

This clonotype was detected many times. The CDR3 loop reads CASSLSHIFPETQYF. CDR3 bases: TGTGCCAGCAGCTTAAGTCATATTTTTCCAGAGACCCAGTACTTC. The rearrangement links TRBV7-2 to TRBJ2-5, with D unclear. Germline V lookup: CDR1 SGHTA, CDR2 FQGNSA. Trimming left V 2 bases short and J 4 bases short, with 14 bases between. The CDR3 consists of 15 residues. The complete variable domain, with remaining parts taken from reference TRBV7-2 and TRBJ2-5, reads GAGVSQSPSNKVTEKGKDVELRCDPISGHTALYWYRQSLGQGLEFLIYFQGNSAPDKSGLPSDRFSAERTGGSVSTLTIQRTQQEDSAVYLCASSLSHIFPETQYFGPGTRLLVL.

J is TRBJ1-1 and V is TRBV20-1, with a tentative D call TRBD1 (5 bases). The CDR3 runs to 12 residues. The V end was cut by 5 bases, the J end by 6 bases, with 13 bases between. CDR1 is DFQATT and CDR2 is SNEGSKA in the germline V gene (reference sequence). CDR3 DNA: TGCAGTGCTTTGCCTTGGGGCGCTGAAGCTTTCTTT. Its protein is CSALPWGAEAFF.

The genes are TRBV7-8 and TRBJ1-2; D possibly corresponds to TRBD1 (5 bases). Germline V gene data show CDR1 as SGHVS and CDR2 as FQNEAQ. The CDR3 is made up of 14 amino acids. Trimming stripped 5 bases from V and 1 base from J, with 11 bases between. Written as DNA, the CDR3 is TGTGCCAGCAGCGGGACGCCTGATAACTATGGCTACACCTTC. The encoded protein is CASSGTPDNYGYTF. Supplemented by reference TRBV7-8 and TRBJ1-2, the full variable domain reads GAGVSQSPRYKVAKRGQDVALRCDPISGHVSLFWYQQALGQGPEFLTYFQNEAQLDKSGLPSDRFFAERPEGSVSTLKIQRTQQEDSAVYLCASSGTPDNYGYTFGSGTRLTVV.

This clonotype was detected a few times. DNA of the CDR3: TGTGCCAGCAGTCGGGCAGGGATCGATCAGCCCCAGCATTTT. As protein: CASSRAGIDQPQHF. This sequence joins TRBV12-3 or TRBV12-4 and TRBJ1-5, with TRBD1 as a possible D gene (5 bases). V was cut by 5 bases and J by 5 bases, with 13 bases left in between. The CDR3 loop spans 14 amino acids.

This clonotype was detected many times. This sequence joins TRBV7-8 and TRBJ1-3; D might be TRBD1 (5 bases). Germline V gene sequence: CDR1 SGHVS, CDR2 FQNEAQ. CDR3 length: 15 amino acids. Trimming cost V 1 base and J 4 bases, with 11 bases left between them. CDR3 sequence (DNA): TGTGCCAGCAGCTTAGGTCAGCCAGGGGGAAACACCATATATTTT. Its protein product is CASSLGQPGGNTIYF.

The CDR3 sequence: CASSAEYPKETQYF. The CDR3 bases are TGTGCCAGCAGCGCCGAGTACCCCAAAGAGACCCAGTACTTC. This sequence joins TRBV7-2 and TRBJ2-5; unclear D gene. The CDR3 has 14 residues. V lost 5 bases, J lost 3 bases, and 13 bases lay in between. Germline CDR1 SGHTA, CDR2 FQGNSA. The full variable domain, with the rest looked up from reference TRBV7-2 and TRBJ2-5, is GAGVSQSPSNKVTEKGKDVELRCDPISGHTALYWYRQSLGQGLEFLIYFQGNSAPDKSGLPSDRFSAERTGGSVSTLTIQRTQQEDSAVYLCASSAEYPKETQYFGPGTRLLVL.

V gene TRBV5-1 combines with J gene TRBJ1-2; D is perhaps TRBD1 (5 bases). This CDR3 has 15 residues. Germline V lookup: CDR1 SGHRS, CDR2 YFSETQ. Trimming removed 4 bases at V and 5 bases at J, with 18 bases between. CDR3 protein: CASSELPGTAYGYTF. The CDR3 bases are TGCGCCAGCAGCGAATTACCCGGGACGGCGTATGGCTACACCTTC.

In its sample, this clonotype was seen many times. The chain combines TRBV6-1 with TRBJ2-7; D is possibly TRBD1 (6 bases). Germline CDR1 reads MNHNS; CDR2 reads SASEGT. V lost 0 bases and J lost 3, with 9 bases in between. The CDR3 has 14 residues. The CDR3 sequence: CASSEASRGYEQYF. For the CDR3, the DNA is TGTGCCAGCAGTGAAGCTAGCAGGGGCTACGAGCAGTACTTC.

This clonotype was counted only a few times. The V call is TRBV30, the J call TRBJ2-2; 7 nucleotides match TRBD1. V dropped 5 bases and J dropped 4; count of bases not matched to a gene: 25. The CDR3 sequence is 20 residues long. Germline V gene lookup returns CDR1 GTSNPN and CDR2 SVGIG (reference sequence). The CDR3 sequence is CAWLGSTRDKDRVRTGELFF. The CDR3 DNA sequence: TGTGCCTGGCTAGGTTCTACGCGTGATAAAGACAGGGTGCGCACCGGGGAGCTGTTTTTT.

The chain uses TRBV12-3 or TRBV12-4 and TRBJ1-2; no definite D call. Between the trimmed V and J ends, which lost 5 bases and 8 bases, there was a span of 9 bases. This CDR3 has 11 residues. CDR3 sequence reads: CASSGEGGYTF. The CDR3 nucleotides read TGTGCCAGCAGTGGGGAGGGCGGCTACACCTTC.

The table lists this clonotype with many counts. The V gene is TRBV7-2, the J gene TRBJ2-1, with 8 bases that match TRBD2. The germline V gene has CDR1 SGHTA and CDR2 FQGNSA. Trimming took 4 bases from V and 6 from J; bases not matched to a gene: 14. The CDR3 loop spans 17 amino acids. Written as DNA, the CDR3 is TGTGCCAGCAGCTCCTCGGGGGGGCAAATAAAGGGCAATGAGCAGTTCTTC. Its protein is CASSSSGGQIKGNEQFF.

This clonotype was seen many times. The genes are TRBV7-8 and TRBJ1-5, with D uncertain. This CDR3 has 13 amino acids. Germline V gene data show CDR1 as SGHVS and CDR2 as FQNEAQ. V was clipped by 2 bases and J by 5 bases, with 7 bases between them. The DNA of the CDR3 is TGTGCCAGCAGCTTAATCATCGATCAGCCCCAGCATTTT. Protein sequence: CASSLIIDQPQHF. Looking up the rest from reference TRBV7-8 and TRBJ1-5 gives the full variable domain: GAGVSQSPRYKVAKRGQDVALRCDPISGHVSLFWYQQALGQGPEFLTYFQNEAQLDKSGLPSDRFFAERPEGSVSTLKIQRTQQEDSAVYLCASSLIIDQPQHFGDGTRLSIL.

Comments on this clonotype: A much larger clonotype is one base distant, so this may be a read error. This sequence joins TRBV6-6 and TRBJ2-3; the match to TRBD2 covers 9 bases. Germline-derived CDR1 and CDR2 are MNHNY and SVGAGI (reference sequence). V shed 11 bases and J 5 bases; nucleotides not matched to a gene: 14. The CDR3 length is 15 residues. CDR3 DNA sequence: TGTGCCCGCACCCCAGCGGCTAGCGGGGAAGATACGCAGTATTTT. Translating gives CARTPAASGEDTQYF.

This chain joins TRBV7-3 and TRBJ2-2; unclear D gene. The germline gives CDR1 SGHTA, CDR2 FQGTGA. The CDR3 extends over 13 amino acids. V dropped 5 bases and J dropped 4 bases, with 8 bases sitting between them. In DNA, the CDR3 is TGTGCCAGCAGCCCGACGTCCACCGGGGAGCTGTTTTTT. Its translation: CASSPTSTGELFF.

The chain uses TRBV7-9 and TRBJ2-1, with D possibly matching TRBD1 (6 bases). V lost 5 bases, J lost 10 bases, and 21 bases lay in between. The CDR3 has 15 amino acids. CDR1 and CDR2 from the germline V gene are SEHNR and FQNEAQ (reference sequence). DNA for the CDR3: TGTGCCAGCAGCACCCGGGTTGTGGGGGCCACAGAGCAGTTCTTC. Amino acids: CASSTRVVGATEQFF. Full variable domain (outside the CDR3, taken from reference TRBV7-9 and TRBJ2-1): DTGVSQNPRHKITKRGQNVTFRCDPISEHNRLYWYRQTLGQGPEFLTYFQNEAQLEKSRLLSDRFSAERPKGSFSTLEIQRTEQGDSAMYLCASSTRVVGATEQFFGPGTRLTVL.

This clonotype was recorded at least ten times. The chain combines TRBV29-1 with TRBJ2-7; 8 nucleotides match TRBD1. J lost 3 bases, V lost 4 bases, and 2 bases had no gene match. The CDR3 totals 12 residues. Germline V gene lookup returns CDR1 SQVTM and CDR2 ANQGSEA. The CDR3 here is CSVGTGFYEQYF. DNA for the CDR3: TGCAGCGTTGGGACAGGGTTCTACGAGCAGTACTTC.

This clonotype was observed at least ten times. The gene calls are TRBV7-2 and TRBJ1-4; 8 bases line up with TRBD1. Germline V gives CDR1 SGHTA, CDR2 FQGNSA. The CDR3 extends over 15 amino acids. J lost 4 bases, V lost 4 bases, and 5 bases had no gene match. Here the CDR3 DNA reads TGTGCCAGCAGCTCTCAGGGGGCTATTAATGAAAAACTGTTTTTT. Protein product: CASSSQGAINEKLFF. Combining the CDR3 with reference TRBV7-2 and TRBJ1-4 gives the whole variable domain GAGVSQSPSNKVTEKGKDVELRCDPISGHTALYWYRQSLGQGLEFLIYFQGNSAPDKSGLPSDRFSAERTGGSVSTLTIQRTQQEDSAVYLCASSSQGAINEKLFFGSGTQLSVL.

Ten or more counts support this clonotype. This chain connects TRBV12-3 or TRBV12-4 to TRBJ1-5; 11 bases fit TRBD1. V was clipped by 6 bases and J by 16 bases; unmatched bases: 8. The CDR3 extends over 12 amino acids. The CDR3 protein is CASSPGQGAFHF. CDR3 in DNA: TGTGCCAGCAGCCCTGGACAGGGGGCATTTCATTTT.

The V gene is TRBV12-3 or TRBV12-4, the J gene TRBJ1-2; perhaps TRBD1 as D (5 bases). The CDR3 sequence is 13 residues long. V was shortened by 5 bases and J by 7 bases, with 14 bases between the two germline ends. The chain's CDR3 is CASSPGGRGGYTF. The CDR3 DNA reads TGTGCCAGCAGTCCCGGGGGGAGGGGTGGCTACACCTTC.

This clonotype was picked up a small number of times. V usage is TRBV6-2 or TRBV6-3 and J usage is TRBJ2-1; D perhaps matches TRBD1 (6 bases). Germline V gives CDR1 MNHEY, CDR2 SVGEGT. This CDR3 has 14 amino acids. V shed 6 bases and J shed 4 bases, with 13 bases lying between them. CDR3 coding DNA: TGTGCCAGCAGCCCCGGACAGTCTTACAATGAGCAGTTCTTC. Its translation is CASSPGQSYNEQFF.